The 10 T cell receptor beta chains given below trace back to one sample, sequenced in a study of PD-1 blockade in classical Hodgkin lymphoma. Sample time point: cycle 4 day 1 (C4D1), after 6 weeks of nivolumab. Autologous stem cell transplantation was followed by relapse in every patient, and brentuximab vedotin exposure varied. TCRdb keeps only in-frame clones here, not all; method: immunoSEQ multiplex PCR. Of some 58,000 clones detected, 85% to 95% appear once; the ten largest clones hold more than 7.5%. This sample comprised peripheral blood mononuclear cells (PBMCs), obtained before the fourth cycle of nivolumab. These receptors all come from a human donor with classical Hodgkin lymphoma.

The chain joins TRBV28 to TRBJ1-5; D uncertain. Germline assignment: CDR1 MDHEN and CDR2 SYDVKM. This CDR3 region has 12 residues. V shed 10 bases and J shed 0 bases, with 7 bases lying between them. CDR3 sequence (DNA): TGTGCCATCGCCTATAGCAATCAGCCCCAGCATTTT. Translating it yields CAIAYSNQPQHF.

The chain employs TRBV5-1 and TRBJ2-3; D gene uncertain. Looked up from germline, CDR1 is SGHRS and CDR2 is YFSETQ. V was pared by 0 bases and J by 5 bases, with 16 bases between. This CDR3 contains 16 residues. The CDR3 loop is CASSLATGVLVDTQYF. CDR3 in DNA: TGCGCCAGCAGCTTGGCTACCGGTGTCTTGGTAGATACGCAGTATTTT. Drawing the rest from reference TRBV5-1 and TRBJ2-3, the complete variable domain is KAGVTQTPRYLIKTRGQQVTLSCSPISGHRSVSWYQQTPGQGLQFLFEYFSETQRNKGNFPGRFSGRQFSNSRSEMNVSTLELGDSALYLCASSLATGVLVDTQYFGPGTRLTVL.

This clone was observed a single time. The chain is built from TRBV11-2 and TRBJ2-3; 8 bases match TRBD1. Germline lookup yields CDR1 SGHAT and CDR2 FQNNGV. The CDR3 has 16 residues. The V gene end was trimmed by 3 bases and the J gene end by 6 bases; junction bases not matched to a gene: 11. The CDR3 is CASSFYGRQGWDTQYF. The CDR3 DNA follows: TGTGCCAGCAGCTTTTATGGGAGACAGGGGTGGGATACGCAGTATTTT.

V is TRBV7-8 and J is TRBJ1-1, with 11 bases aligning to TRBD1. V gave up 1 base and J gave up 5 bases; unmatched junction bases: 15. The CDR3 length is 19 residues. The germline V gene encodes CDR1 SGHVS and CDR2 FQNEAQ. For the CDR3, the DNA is TGTGCCAGCAGCTTAGTCTTTCAGTCTGGGACAGGGGGTATGACTGAAGCTTTCTTT. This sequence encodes CASSLVFQSGTGGMTEAFF.

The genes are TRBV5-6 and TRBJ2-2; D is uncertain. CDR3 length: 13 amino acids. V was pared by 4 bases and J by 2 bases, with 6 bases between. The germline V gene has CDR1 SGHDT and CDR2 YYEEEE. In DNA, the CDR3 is TGTGCCAGCAGCCCCGTCAACACCGGGGAGCTGTTTTTT. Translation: CASSPVNTGELFF.

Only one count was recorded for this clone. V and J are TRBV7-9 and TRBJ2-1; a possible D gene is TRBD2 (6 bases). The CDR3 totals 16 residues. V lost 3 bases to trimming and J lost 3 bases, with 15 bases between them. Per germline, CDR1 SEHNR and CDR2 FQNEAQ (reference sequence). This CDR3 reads CASSFGGPLVYNEQFF. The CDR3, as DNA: TGTGCCAGCAGCTTCGGAGGGCCTCTGGTCTACAATGAGCAGTTCTTC.

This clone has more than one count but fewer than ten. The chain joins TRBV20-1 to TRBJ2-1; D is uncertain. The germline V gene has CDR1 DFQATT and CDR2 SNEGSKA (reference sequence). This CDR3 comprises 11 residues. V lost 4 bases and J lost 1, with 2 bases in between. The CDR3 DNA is TGCAGTGCTACTTCCTACAATGAGCAGTTCTTC. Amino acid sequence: CSATSYNEQFF.

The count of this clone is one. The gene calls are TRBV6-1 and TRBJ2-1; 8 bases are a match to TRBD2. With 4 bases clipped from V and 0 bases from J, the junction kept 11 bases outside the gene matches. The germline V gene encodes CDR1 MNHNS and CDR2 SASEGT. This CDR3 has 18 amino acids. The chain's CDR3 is CASSGDSYGTSSYNEQFF. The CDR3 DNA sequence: TGTGCCAGCAGTGGAGACTCGTACGGGACTAGCTCCTACAATGAGCAGTTCTTC.

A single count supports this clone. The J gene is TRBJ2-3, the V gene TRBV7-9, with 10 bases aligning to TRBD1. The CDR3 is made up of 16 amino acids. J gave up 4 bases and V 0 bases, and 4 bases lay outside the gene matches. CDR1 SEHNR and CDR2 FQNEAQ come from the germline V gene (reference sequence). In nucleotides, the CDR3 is TGTGCCAGCAGCTTAGCAGGGACAGGGGTCCCAGATACGCAGTATTTT. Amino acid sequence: CASSLAGTGVPDTQYF.

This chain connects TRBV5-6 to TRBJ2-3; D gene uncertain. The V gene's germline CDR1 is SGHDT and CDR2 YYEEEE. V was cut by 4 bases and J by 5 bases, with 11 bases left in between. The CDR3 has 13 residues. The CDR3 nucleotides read TGTGCCAGCAGCAAGTCCCGATTAGATACGCAGTATTTT. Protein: CASSKSRLDTQYF.